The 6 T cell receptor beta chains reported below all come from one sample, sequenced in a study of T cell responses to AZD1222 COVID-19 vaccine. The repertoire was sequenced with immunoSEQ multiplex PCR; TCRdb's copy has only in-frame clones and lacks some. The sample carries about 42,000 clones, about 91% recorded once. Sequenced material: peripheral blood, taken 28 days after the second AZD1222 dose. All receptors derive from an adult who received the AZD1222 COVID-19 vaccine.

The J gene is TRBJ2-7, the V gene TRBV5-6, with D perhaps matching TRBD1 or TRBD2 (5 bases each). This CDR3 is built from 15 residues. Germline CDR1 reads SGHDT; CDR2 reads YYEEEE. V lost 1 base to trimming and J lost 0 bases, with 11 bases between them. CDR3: CASSLWGRDSYEQYF. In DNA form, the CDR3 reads TGTGCCAGCAGCTTGTGGGGACGGGACTCCTACGAGCAGTACTTC. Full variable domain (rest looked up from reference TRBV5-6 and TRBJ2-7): DAGVTQSPTHLIKTRGQQVTLRCSPKSGHDTVSWYQQALGQGPQFIFQYYEEEERQRGNFPDRFSGHQFPNYSSELNVNALLLGDSALYLCASSLWGRDSYEQYFGPGTRLTVT.

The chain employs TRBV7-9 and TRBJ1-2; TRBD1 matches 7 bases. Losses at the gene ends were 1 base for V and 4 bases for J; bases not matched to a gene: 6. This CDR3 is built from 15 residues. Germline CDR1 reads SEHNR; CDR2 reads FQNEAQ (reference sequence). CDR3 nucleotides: TGTGCCAGCAGCTTAGGGACAGGAGGTCCCTATGGCTACACCTTC. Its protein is CASSLGTGGPYGYTF. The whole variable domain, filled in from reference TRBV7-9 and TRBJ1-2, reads DTGVSQNPRHKITKRGQNVTFRCDPISEHNRLYWYRQTLGQGPEFLTYFQNEAQLEKSRLLSDRFSAERPKGSFSTLEIQRTEQGDSAMYLCASSLGTGGPYGYTFGSGTRLTVV.

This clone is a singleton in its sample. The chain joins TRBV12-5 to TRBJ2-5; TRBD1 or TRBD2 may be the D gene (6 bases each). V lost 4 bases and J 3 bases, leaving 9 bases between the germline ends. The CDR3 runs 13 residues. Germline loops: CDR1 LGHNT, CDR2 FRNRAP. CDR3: CASGWGDKETQYF. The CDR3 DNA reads TGTGCTAGTGGTTGGGGGGACAAAGAGACCCAGTACTTC.

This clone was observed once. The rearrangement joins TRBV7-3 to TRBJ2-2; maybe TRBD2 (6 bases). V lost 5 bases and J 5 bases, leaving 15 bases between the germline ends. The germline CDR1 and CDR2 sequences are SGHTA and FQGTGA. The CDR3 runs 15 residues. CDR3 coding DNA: TGTGCCAGCAGCCCGGGGTTTCGGGGGACCGGGGAGCTGTTTTTT. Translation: CASSPGFRGTGELFF.

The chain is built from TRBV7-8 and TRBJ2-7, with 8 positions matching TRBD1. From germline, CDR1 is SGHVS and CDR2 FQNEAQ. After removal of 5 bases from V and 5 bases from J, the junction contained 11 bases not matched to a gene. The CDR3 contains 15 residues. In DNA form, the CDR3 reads TGTGCCAGCAGCCCAGACAGGGGTAACGTTGACGAGCAGTACTTC. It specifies CASSPDRGNVDEQYF.

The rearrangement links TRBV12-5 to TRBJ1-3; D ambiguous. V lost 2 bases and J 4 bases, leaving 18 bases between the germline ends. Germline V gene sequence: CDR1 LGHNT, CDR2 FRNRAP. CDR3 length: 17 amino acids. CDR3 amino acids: CASGLTESWEAGNTIYF. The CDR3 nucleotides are TGTGCTAGTGGTTTGACCGAATCCTGGGAAGCCGGAAACACCATATATTTT. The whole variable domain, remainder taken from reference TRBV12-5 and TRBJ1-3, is DARVTQTPRHKVTEMGQEVTMRCQPILGHNTVFWYRQTMMQGLELLAYFRNRAPLDDSGMPKDRFSAEMPDATLATLKIQPSEPRDSAVYFCASGLTESWEAGNTIYFGEGSWLTVV.